The 14 T cell receptor beta chains in this list originate from one sample, sequenced in a study of TIL therapy for anti-PD-1-resistant metastatic lung cancer. Time point reported: pre-treatment sample, taken before nivolumab and TIL therapy. The libraries were made with immunoSEQ v3. This table comes from immunoSEQ multiplex PCR, and its TCRdb copy is limited to in-frame clones, with some not included. The sample has just under 60,000 clones, 69% seen once. The source material was blood, sampled at baseline. Source of these receptors: a person between 30 and 80 years old with non-small cell lung cancer.

The rearrangement links TRBV5-1 to TRBJ2-3; TRBD1 matches 8 bases. Germline trimming cut 4 bases from V and 3 bases from J; bases unmatched to any gene: 10. The CDR3 totals 16 residues. Germline CDR1 reads SGHRS; CDR2 reads YFSETQ. The CDR3 nucleotides are TGCGCCAGCAGCGCAGTGGACAGGGTTGGTACAGATACGCAGTATTTT. It encodes CASSAVDRVGTDTQYF.

This chain joins TRBV5-1 and TRBJ2-2; D not certain. V lost 0 bases and J 2 bases, leaving 5 bases between the germline ends. The CDR3 loop spans 14 amino acids. Germline CDR1 and CDR2: SGHRS and YFSETQ. The CDR3 region has the DNA TGCGCCAGCAGCTTGGACACTAACACCGGGGAGCTGTTTTTT. It translates to CASSLDTNTGELFF.

The sample holds one count of this clone. This chain connects TRBV5-1 to TRBJ2-1, with 7 bases aligning to TRBD1. V dropped 4 bases and J dropped 6; count of bases not matched to a gene: 7. Per the germline V gene, CDR1 is SGHRS and CDR2 is YFSETQ. This CDR3 spans 14 amino acids. The CDR3 is CASSEGQSPNEQFF. CDR3 DNA sequence: TGCGCCAGCAGCGAGGGACAGTCACCCAATGAGCAGTTCTTC.

The rearrangement joins TRBV29-1 to TRBJ2-1; possibly TRBD2 for D (6 bases). V gave up 0 bases and J gave up 0 bases, with 18 bases separating them. Germline V gene data show CDR1 as SQVTM and CDR2 as ANQGSEA. This CDR3 region has 18 residues. The CDR3 spells CSVEDLGTEGISYNEQFF. DNA for the CDR3: TGCAGCGTTGAAGACCTGGGGACGGAGGGCATCTCCTACAATGAGCAGTTCTTC.

J is TRBJ1-2 and V is TRBV7-2; D perhaps matches TRBD1 (5 bases). The V gene lost 5 bases and the J gene lost 8 bases, with 21 bases spanning the gap. CDR1 is SGHTA and CDR2 is FQGNSA in the germline V gene. This CDR3 has 15 amino acids. CDR3 amino acids: CASSIPQGLPIGYTF. CDR3 DNA: TGTGCCAGCAGCATCCCCCAGGGACTGCCTATCGGCTACACCTTC. Using reference TRBV7-2 and TRBJ1-2 for the parts outside the CDR3, the full variable domain is GAGVSQSPSNKVTEKGKDVELRCDPISGHTALYWYRQSLGQGLEFLIYFQGNSAPDKSGLPSDRFSAERTGGSVSTLTIQRTQQEDSAVYLCASSIPQGLPIGYTFGSGTRLTVV.

The chain joins TRBV30 to TRBJ2-7; TRBD1 agrees at 7 bases. The CDR3 length is 14 residues. The J segment lost 2 bases and the V segment lost 3 bases, leaving 7 bases of the junction unmatched. Germline V gene sequence: CDR1 GTSNPN, CDR2 SVGIG (reference sequence). The CDR3 is CAWRYRDRTYEQYF. The DNA for the CDR3 is TGTGCCTGGAGATATCGGGACAGAACCTACGAGCAGTACTTC.

The rearrangement joins TRBV9 to TRBJ2-5; tentative D call: TRBD2 (5 bases). The V and J ends lost 2 bases and 5 bases respectively, with 16 bases between them. This CDR3 region has 15 residues. CDR1 is SGDLS, CDR2 YYNGEE, per germline. CDR3 loop: CASSVSPLVGETQYF. The CDR3 DNA is TGTGCCAGCAGCGTTTCACCACTAGTGGGGGAGACCCAGTACTTC.

V gene TRBV19 combines with J gene TRBJ2-7; TRBD1 matches 7 bases. CDR3 length: 15 amino acids. Germline V gene data show CDR1 as LNHDA and CDR2 as SQIVND (reference sequence). V was clipped by 5 bases and J by 4 bases; unmatched bases: 11. The CDR3 nucleotides read TGTGCCAGTAGTCCCCGGGCAGGGGGTTGGTACGAGCAGTACTTC. Translating it yields CASSPRAGGWYEQYF.

The table lists this clone with a few counts. This chain uses TRBV7-9 with TRBJ2-7, with D possibly TRBD2 on 6 matching bases. Per germline, CDR1 SEHNR and CDR2 FQNEAQ (reference sequence). There are 14 residues in the CDR3. V was cut by 3 bases and J by 4 bases, with 13 bases left in between. CDR3 in DNA: TGTGCCAGCAGCTTGGAGGGGCGAAGGTACGAGCAGTACTTC. Its translation: CASSLEGRRYEQYF.

The chain couples TRBV6-5 to TRBJ2-7; 7 bases fit TRBD2. The ends lost 2 bases at V and 6 bases at J; junction bases unmatched: 13. CDR1 and CDR2 (germline): MNHEY, SVGAGI. The length of the CDR3 is 16 residues. The CDR3 here is CASSYHAAGTTFEQYF. The CDR3 nucleotides are TGTGCCAGCAGTTACCACGCTGCCGGGACTACCTTCGAGCAGTACTTC.

The J gene is TRBJ2-6, the V gene TRBV30; 7 nucleotides agree with TRBD2. The CDR3 sequence is 15 residues long. CDR1 is GTSNPN, CDR2 SVGIG, per germline (reference sequence). V lost 7 bases, J lost 2 bases, and 8 bases stayed unmatched. In DNA form, the CDR3 reads TGTGCCTCCACACGGGGAGGGGCTGGGGCCAACGTCCTGACTTTC. Its protein is CASTRGGAGANVLTF.

This clone was seen a handful of times. The chain employs TRBV7-9 and TRBJ1-3; the D is unclear. Per germline, CDR1 SEHNR and CDR2 FQNEAQ (reference sequence). The CDR3 is 15 amino acids. The ends were cut back, 0 bases at V and 3 bases at J, with 9 bases in the middle. CDR3 protein: CASSLAVVGGNTIYF. The CDR3 nucleotides are TGTGCCAGCAGCTTAGCCGTTGTAGGTGGAAACACCATATATTTT.

This chain connects TRBV9 to TRBJ1-5; D not certain. Trimming took off 0 bases at V and 0 bases at J, with 10 bases between the two ends. Germline V gene lookup returns CDR1 SGDLS and CDR2 YYNGEE. The CDR3 is 16 amino acids. The CDR3 DNA is TGTGCCAGCAGCGTAGGGTCAGGTATTAGCAATCAGCCCCAGCATTTT. Encoded protein: CASSVGSGISNQPQHF.

The chain combines TRBV7-8 with TRBJ2-3; D gene ambiguous. Looked up from germline, CDR1 is SGHVS and CDR2 is FQNEAQ. The length of the CDR3 is 12 residues. V gave up 3 bases and J gave up 7 bases, with 8 bases separating them. The DNA for the CDR3 is TGTGCCAGCAGCTTCAGCCCCTATACGCAGTATTTT. Translating gives CASSFSPYTQYF.